Below, one T cell receptor (beta chain) is given with its context. Its antigen is as yet unknown. CDR1 MDHEN and CDR2 SYDVKM come from the germline V gene. The CDR3 has 16 amino acids. Trimming left V 8 bases short and J 4 bases short, with 23 bases between. Clones were read by immunoSEQ multiplex PCR, and TCRdb kept only the in-frame ones, dropping some. The sample holds roughly 120,000 clones, around 84% seen once. Time point of the sample: baseline pretreatment blood. The treatment: 15 Gy SBRT to primary tumor, nephrectomy 4 weeks later. After SBRT, blood was collected at 2 and 4 weeks, plus baseline. The sample comes from a study of radiation and T cells in renal cell carcinoma. Study information: Nephrectomy followed 15 Gy stereotactic body radiation by 4 weeks. Regarding the study as a whole: Top tumor clonotypes rose in blood 2 weeks post-radiation, then contracted.

V and J are TRBV28 and TRBJ1-1, with a tentative D call TRBD1 (5 bases). The sequence was obtained from a woman aged 60-75 years with renal cell carcinoma. This specimen consisted of blood, obtained from a patient whose treatment included radiotherapy and nephrectomy. The CDR3 loop reads CASLSISPGGTTEAFF. The CDR3, as DNA: TGTGCCAGCCTGTCGATCTCACCGGGCGGGACCACTGAAGCTTTCTTT.